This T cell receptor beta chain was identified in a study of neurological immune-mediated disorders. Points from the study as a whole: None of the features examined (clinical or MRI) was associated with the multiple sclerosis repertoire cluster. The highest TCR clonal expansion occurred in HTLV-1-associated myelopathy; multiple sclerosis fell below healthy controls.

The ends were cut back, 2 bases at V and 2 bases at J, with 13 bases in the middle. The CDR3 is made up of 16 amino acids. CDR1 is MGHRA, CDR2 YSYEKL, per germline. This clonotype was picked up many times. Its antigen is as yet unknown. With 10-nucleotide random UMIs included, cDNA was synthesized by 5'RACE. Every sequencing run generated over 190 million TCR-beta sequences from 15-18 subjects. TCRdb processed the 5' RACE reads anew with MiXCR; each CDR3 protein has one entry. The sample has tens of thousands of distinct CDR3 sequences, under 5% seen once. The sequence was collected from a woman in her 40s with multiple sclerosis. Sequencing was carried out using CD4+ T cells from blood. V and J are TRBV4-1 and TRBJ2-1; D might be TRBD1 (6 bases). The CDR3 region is CASSQMPGDPYNEQFF. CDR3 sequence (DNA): TGCGCCAGCAGCCAAATGCCAGGGGACCCCTACAATGAGCAGTTCTTC.